The 23 T cell receptor beta chains below come from one sample, sequenced in a study of blood T cell repertoires in COVID-19. The data were produced by immunoSEQ multiplex PCR, yet TCRdb's version contains in-frame clones alone and is incomplete. Seen here are about 190,000 clones, approximately 84% observed once, and the top ten hold approximately 3%. The sample comprised PBMCs or T cells enriched from blood (not recorded which). Receptor source: a woman under 40 who had recovered from COVID-19.

This clone appeared once. The J gene is TRBJ2-5, the V gene TRBV2, with 7 bases identical to TRBD2. The CDR3 sequence is 13 residues long. After removal of 6 bases from V and 3 bases from J, the junction contained 4 bases not matched to a gene. In germline, CDR1 is SNHLY, CDR2 FYNNEI. The CDR3 region is CASRPAGEETQYF. The CDR3 DNA reads TGTGCCAGCAGGCCGGCGGGGGAAGAGACCCAGTACTTC.

The V gene is TRBV5-1, the J gene TRBJ2-5, with TRBD2 matching 14 bases. The CDR3 runs to 17 residues. Losses at the gene ends were 4 bases for V and 4 bases for J; bases not matched to a gene: 9. Looked up from germline, CDR1 is SGHRS and CDR2 is YFSETQ. CDR3 loop: CASSTGTSGGARETQYF. CDR3 coding DNA: TGCGCCAGCAGCACGGGGACTAGCGGGGGTGCCAGAGAGACCCAGTACTTC.

This clone has a single count. This chain links TRBV5-1 with TRBJ1-4, with D maybe TRBD1 (5 bases). This CDR3 comprises 15 residues. V shed 4 bases and J shed 8 bases, with 18 bases lying between them. Germline CDR1 is SGHRS and CDR2 is YFSETQ. The CDR3 spells CASSLGHGSGEKLFF. CDR3 in DNA: TGCGCCAGCAGCCTCGGACATGGCTCTGGGGAAAAACTGTTTTTT.

J is TRBJ1-5 and V is TRBV19; tentatively, D is TRBD1 (6 bases). The germline V and J ends were trimmed by 4 bases and 2 bases, with 9 bases remaining between them. The CDR3 has 14 amino acids. The germline V gene has CDR1 LNHDA and CDR2 SQIVND (reference sequence). The CDR3 spells CASSTRQGNQPQHF. The CDR3 DNA is TGTGCCAGTAGTACGCGACAGGGCAATCAGCCCCAGCATTTT.

The chain employs TRBV7-6 and TRBJ1-3; the D gene is possibly TRBD1 (5 bases). Germline CDR1 and CDR2: SGHVS and FNYEAQ. V was cut by 5 bases and J by 4 bases, with 21 bases left in between. There are 17 residues in the CDR3. This CDR3 reads CASSLTSGPGMGNTIYF. CDR3 sequence (DNA): TGTGCCAGCAGCCTAACCTCCGGACCAGGGATGGGAAACACCATATATTTT.

This clone came up once. The sample has other DNA sequences that encode this CDR3 too. The chain uses TRBV9 and TRBJ2-3, with a possible D match to TRBD2 (5 bases). V lost 2 bases and J lost 3, with 7 bases in between. The CDR3 covers 13 residues. Germline V gene lookup returns CDR1 SGDLS and CDR2 YYNGEE. CDR3 in amino acids: CASSVRGTDTQYF. The CDR3, as DNA: TGTGCCAGCAGCGTCCGGGGAACAGATACGCAGTATTTT. Together with reference TRBV9 and TRBJ2-3, the CDR3 gives the full variable domain: DSGVTQTPKHLITATGQRVTLRCSPRSGDLSVYWYQQSLDQGLQFLIQYYNGEERAKGNILERFSAQQFPDLHSELNLSSLELGDSALYFCASSVRGTDTQYFGPGTRLTVL.

CDR3 amino acids: CASSPGGETQYF. CDR3 DNA sequence: TGTGCCAGCAGTCCGGGGGGAGAGACCCAGTACTTC. This chain links TRBV28 with TRBJ2-5, with 7 bases that match TRBD2. Germline CDR1 reads MDHEN; CDR2 reads SYDVKM. Losses at the gene ends were 5 bases for V and 4 bases for J; bases not matched to a gene: 1. This CDR3 spans 12 amino acids.

The chain recombines TRBV5-6 with TRBJ2-7; 8 bases fit TRBD2. The CDR3 covers 15 residues. Germline CDR1 is SGHDT and CDR2 is YYEEEE. Germline trimming cut 4 bases from V and 5 bases from J; bases unmatched to any gene: 11. DNA for the CDR3: TGTGCCAGCAGCCGACGCGGGACTAGAATCAACGAGCAGTACTTC. Amino acids: CASSRRGTRINEQYF.

This clone has just one count. The chain employs TRBV5-1 and TRBJ2-5; D is possibly TRBD2 (5 bases). This CDR3 has 15 amino acids. The germline gives CDR1 SGHRS, CDR2 YFSETQ. The V end was cut by 4 bases, the J end by 7 bases, with 20 bases between. For the CDR3, the DNA is TGCGCCAGCAGCCCGTCCGGGAAAGGCTTAGGGACCCAGTACTTC. Its translation is CASSPSGKGLGTQYF.

This chain connects TRBV7-3 to TRBJ2-1; 12 positions agree with TRBD2. Unmatched junction bases numbered 8, after V lost 5 bases and J lost 6 bases. Germline V lookup: CDR1 SGHTA, CDR2 FQGTGA. CDR3 length: 16 amino acids. CDR3 nucleotides: TGTGCCAGCAGCATCCAGACTAGCGGGAGAAGCAATGAGCAGTTCTTC. This translates into CASSIQTSGRSNEQFF.

The table lists this clone with a count of one. The V call is TRBV6-6, the J call TRBJ2-2, with 8 bases lining up with TRBD1. The CDR3 runs 16 residues. Germline lookup yields CDR1 MNHNY and CDR2 SVGAGI (reference sequence). The junction had 7 bases not matched to a gene; V was cut back by 6 bases and J by 1 base. CDR3 residues: CASSTTGTGNTGELFF. DNA of the CDR3: TGTGCCAGCAGCACCACCGGGACAGGGAACACCGGGGAGCTGTTTTTT.

The chain employs TRBV4-1 and TRBJ2-3; tentative D call: TRBD2 (6 bases). Trimming stripped 5 bases from V and 3 bases from J, with 18 bases between. The CDR3 is 16 residues long. Germline CDR1 is MGHRA and CDR2 is YSYEKL. The CDR3 is CASSVVPLGGTDTQYF. CDR3 nucleotides: TGCGCCAGCAGCGTAGTTCCCCTTGGGGGGACAGATACGCAGTATTTT.

V gene TRBV21-1 combines with J gene TRBJ2-4; the table's D call of TRBD2 was not tested on the DNA. TRBV21-1 is described as a pseudogene. The CDR3 contains 15 residues. The CDR3 sequence is CASLALAGEGDIQYF. As DNA, the CDR3 is TGTGCCAGCCTCGCACTAGCGGGAGAAGGGGACATTCAGTACTTC.

The chain links TRBV4-2 to TRBJ2-1, with 10 nucleotides matching TRBD2. V lost 0 bases, J lost 4 bases, and 3 bases stayed unmatched. The CDR3 is 16 amino acids. The germline CDR1 and CDR2 sequences are LGHNA and YNFKEQ. As DNA, the CDR3 is TGTGCCAGCAGCCAAGAGGGTAGCGGGGGGTACAATGAGCAGTTCTTC. Residues: CASSQEGSGGYNEQFF.

J is TRBJ1-1 and V is TRBV18; 8 bases line up with TRBD1. CDR3 length equals 15 residues. CDR1 KGHSH and CDR2 LQKENI come from the germline V gene. V gave up 6 bases and J gave up 6 bases; unmatched junction bases: 12. The CDR3: CASSPRDRNYPEAFF. CDR3 in DNA: TGTGCCAGCTCGCCCCGGGACAGGAACTACCCTGAAGCTTTCTTT.

The rearrangement uses TRBV6-5 and TRBJ1-3; D perhaps matches TRBD1 (5 bases). The germline V and J ends were trimmed by 0 bases and 0 bases, with 9 bases remaining between them. This CDR3 region has 16 residues. The germline CDR1 and CDR2 sequences are MNHEY and SVGAGI. CDR3 amino acids: CASSYSAGYSGNTIYF. Written as DNA, the CDR3 is TGTGCCAGCAGTTACTCTGCAGGGTACTCTGGAAACACCATATATTTT.

V usage is TRBV7-9 and J usage is TRBJ1-1; 9 nucleotides agree with TRBD1. The germline V gene encodes CDR1 SEHNR and CDR2 FQNEAQ (reference sequence). The CDR3 is 17 amino acids. Trimming took 6 bases from V and 2 from J; bases not matched to a gene: 13. CDR3: CASRVSGMGQGNTEAFF. The DNA for the CDR3 is TGTGCCAGCAGAGTAAGCGGGATGGGACAGGGTAACACTGAAGCTTTCTTT.

CDR3 sequence reads: CASSTRKFRDRGLFYGYTF. Here the CDR3 DNA reads TGTGCCAGCAGCACCAGGAAGTTCCGGGACAGGGGGCTTTTCTATGGCTACACCTTC. The V gene is TRBV7-9, the J gene TRBJ1-2; 12 bases agree with TRBD1. The CDR3 is made up of 19 amino acids. The germline CDR1 and CDR2 sequences are SEHNR and FQNEAQ (reference sequence). Losses at the gene ends were 5 bases for V and 4 bases for J; bases not matched to a gene: 17.

The chain links TRBV7-9 to TRBJ2-3; D is uncertain. Germline-derived CDR1 and CDR2 are SEHNR and FQNEAQ (reference sequence). Deletions cut 3 bases from V and 0 bases from J, with 4 bases between. The CDR3 is 13 residues long. The CDR3 spells CASSLASTDTQYF. The CDR3 nucleotides read TGTGCCAGCAGCTTGGCTAGCACAGATACGCAGTATTTT.

The chain uses TRBV7-9 and TRBJ2-7; TRBD2 aligns across 7 bases. The CDR3 length is 14 residues. Germline V gene sequence: CDR1 SEHNR, CDR2 FQNEAQ (reference sequence). V was clipped by 3 bases and J by 1 base; unmatched bases: 3. The CDR3 spells CASSFGLDSYEQYF. The CDR3 DNA sequence: TGTGCCAGCAGCTTCGGACTAGATTCCTACGAGCAGTACTTC. Combining the CDR3 with reference TRBV7-9 and TRBJ2-7 gives the whole variable domain DTGVSQNPRHKITKRGQNVTFRCDPISEHNRLYWYRQTLGQGPEFLTYFQNEAQLEKSRLLSDRFSAERPKGSFSTLEIQRTEQGDSAMYLCASSFGLDSYEQYFGPGTRLTVT.

This chain joins TRBV29-1 and TRBJ2-1; 10 bases align to TRBD2. J gave up 4 bases and V 5 bases, and 8 bases lay outside the gene matches. In germline, CDR1 is SQVTM, CDR2 ANQGSEA. The CDR3 runs to 15 residues. The CDR3 protein is CSVLASSGSYNEQFF. The CDR3 coding sequence is TGCAGCGTTTTAGCCTCTAGCGGGAGTTACAATGAGCAGTTCTTC.

The chain carries TRBV18 and TRBJ2-5; 9 positions match TRBD1. There are 17 residues in the CDR3. The V gene end was trimmed by 4 bases and the J gene end by 2 bases; junction bases not matched to a gene: 11. Germline assignment: CDR1 KGHSH and CDR2 LQKENI. The CDR3 region is CASSLQGQGLWQETQYF. Written as DNA, the CDR3 is TGTGCCAGCTCACTGCAGGGACAGGGTTTATGGCAAGAGACCCAGTACTTC. Using reference TRBV18 and TRBJ2-5 for the parts outside the CDR3, the full variable domain is NAGVMQNPRHLVRRRGQEARLRCSPMKGHSHVYWYRQLPEEGLKFMVYLQKENIIDESGMPKERFSAEFPKEGPSILRIQQVVRGDSAAYFCASSLQGQGLWQETQYFGPGTRLLVL.

The J gene is TRBJ2-2, the V gene TRBV19; 8 bases align to TRBD2. J gave up 4 bases and V 4 bases, and 11 bases lay outside the gene matches. Germline CDR1 and CDR2: LNHDA and SQIVND (reference sequence). The CDR3 extends over 17 amino acids. The chain's CDR3 is CASSRAAWGLVTGELFF. The DNA for the CDR3 is TGTGCCAGTAGTAGAGCCGCCTGGGGACTAGTCACCGGGGAGCTGTTTTTT.